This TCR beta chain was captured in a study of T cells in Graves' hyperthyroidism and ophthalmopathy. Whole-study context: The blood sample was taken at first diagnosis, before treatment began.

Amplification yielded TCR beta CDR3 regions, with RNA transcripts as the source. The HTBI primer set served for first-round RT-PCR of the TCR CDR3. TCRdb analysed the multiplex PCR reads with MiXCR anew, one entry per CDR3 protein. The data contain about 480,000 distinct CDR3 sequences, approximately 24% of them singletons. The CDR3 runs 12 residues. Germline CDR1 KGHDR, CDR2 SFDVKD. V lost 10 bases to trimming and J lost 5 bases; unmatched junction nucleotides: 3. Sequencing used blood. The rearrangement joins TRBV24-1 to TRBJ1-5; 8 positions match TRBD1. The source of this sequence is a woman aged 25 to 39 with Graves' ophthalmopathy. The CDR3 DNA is TGTGCCACAACGACAGGGGATCAGCCCCAGCATTTT. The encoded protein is CATTTGDQPQHF.